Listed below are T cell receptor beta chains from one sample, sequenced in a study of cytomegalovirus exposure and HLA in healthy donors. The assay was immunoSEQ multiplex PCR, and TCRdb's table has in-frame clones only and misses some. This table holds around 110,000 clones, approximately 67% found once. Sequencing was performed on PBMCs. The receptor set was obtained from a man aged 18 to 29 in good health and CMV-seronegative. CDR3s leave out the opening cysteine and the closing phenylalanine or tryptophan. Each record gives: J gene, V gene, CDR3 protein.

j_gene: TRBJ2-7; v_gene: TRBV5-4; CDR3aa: ASSFQGGRREQY
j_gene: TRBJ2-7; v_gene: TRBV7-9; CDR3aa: ASSLGAVHVFEQY
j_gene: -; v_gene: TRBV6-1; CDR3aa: ASSTTEYEQY
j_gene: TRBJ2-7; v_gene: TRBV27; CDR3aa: ASSLGASGRFFGEQY
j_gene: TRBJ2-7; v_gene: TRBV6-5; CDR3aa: ASNNRDEQY
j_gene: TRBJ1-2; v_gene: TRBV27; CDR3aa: ASRNGGGYGYT
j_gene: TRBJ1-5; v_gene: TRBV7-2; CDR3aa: ASSLIGSVWPQH
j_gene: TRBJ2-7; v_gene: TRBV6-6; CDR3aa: ASRQTSGSGSNEQY
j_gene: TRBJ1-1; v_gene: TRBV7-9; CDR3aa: ASSLARDSEAF
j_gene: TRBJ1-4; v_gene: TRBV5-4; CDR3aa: ASSPGGSYEKLF
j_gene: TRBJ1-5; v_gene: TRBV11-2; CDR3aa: ASSLDQGGKAQH
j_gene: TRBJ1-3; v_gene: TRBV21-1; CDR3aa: ASSKNRTGSLPGNTIY
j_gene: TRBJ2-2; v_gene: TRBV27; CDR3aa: ASSFSFPGELF
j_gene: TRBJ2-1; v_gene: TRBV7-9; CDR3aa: ASSPLWTGVYNEQF
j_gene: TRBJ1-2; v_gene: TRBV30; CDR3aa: AWSVHGARGYT
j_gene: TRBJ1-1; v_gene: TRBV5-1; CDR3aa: ASSFPGQGGTEAF
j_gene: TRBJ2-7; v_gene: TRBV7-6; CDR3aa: ASSLLAGVPSYEQY
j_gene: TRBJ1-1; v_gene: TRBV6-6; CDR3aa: ASSYLDINTEAF
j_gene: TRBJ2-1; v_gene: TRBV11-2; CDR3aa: ASSHRTLAANYNEQF
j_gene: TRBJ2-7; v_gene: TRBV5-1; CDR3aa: ASRAVSSYEQY
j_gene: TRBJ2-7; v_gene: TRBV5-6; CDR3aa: ASRTTGLTYEQY
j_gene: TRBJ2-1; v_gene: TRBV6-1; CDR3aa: ASSTGTEGFGEQF
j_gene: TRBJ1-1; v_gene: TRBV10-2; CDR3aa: ATNSPGSEAF